The 15 T cell receptor beta chains below were found in one sample sequenced in a study of blood T cells in healthy people across ages. Using a J-beta primer mix together with a sample-barcoded 5' primer, a second PCR was run for roughly 7 to 11 cycles. Each CDR3 protein is one row after TCRdb ran MiXCR on the 5' RACE reads. The sample carries approximately 1,000,000 distinct CDR3 sequences, approximately 38% recorded once. Material for sequencing was blood. These receptors were obtained from a man younger than 35 in good health.

This chain uses TRBV4-2 with TRBJ1-4; TRBD1 matches 10 bases. Trimming removed 3 bases from V and 3 bases from J; junction bases left unmatched: 7. Looked up from germline, CDR1 is LGHNA and CDR2 is YNFKEQ. This CDR3 spans 17 amino acids. CDR3 loop: CASSHLPGQGPNEKLFF. The DNA of the CDR3 is TGTGCCAGCAGCCATCTCCCGGGACAGGGGCCTAATGAAAAACTGTTTTTT.

The J gene is TRBJ1-1, the V gene TRBV27; D is unresolved. Germline V lookup: CDR1 MNHEY, CDR2 SMNVEV (reference sequence). CDR3 length equals 15 residues. V lost 5 bases and J 0 bases, leaving 13 bases between the germline ends. The CDR3 DNA reads as TGTGCCAGCAGTCTCCCCCCGGGCGTGAACACTGAAGCTTTCTTT. Translated: CASSLPPGVNTEAFF.

The chain recombines TRBV9 with TRBJ1-5; no definite D call. Germline lookup yields CDR1 SGDLS and CDR2 YYNGEE. The CDR3 is 12 residues long. V lost 5 bases and J lost 7, with 10 bases in between. The CDR3 coding sequence is TGTGCCAGCAGTGCCCCCGGGCAGCCCCAGCATTTT. Residues: CASSAPGQPQHF. The full variable domain, in which reference TRBV9 and TRBJ1-5 provide the parts outside the CDR3, is DSGVTQTPKHLITATGQRVTLRCSPRSGDLSVYWYQQSLDQGLQFLIQYYNGEERAKGNILERFSAQQFPDLHSELNLSSLELGDSALYFCASSAPGQPQHFGDGTRLSIL.

A word on this clonotype: A single base separates this from a much larger clone, so it may be a read error. The chain uses TRBV29-1 and TRBJ2-7, with D possibly being TRBD1 (6 bases). The germline gives CDR1 SQVTM, CDR2 ANQGSEA. The CDR3 is made up of 15 amino acids. CDR3 protein: CGVEGRRDNSYEQYF. CDR3 bases: TGCGGCGTTGAAGGACGCCGGGACAACTCCTACGAGCAGTACTTC.

This clonotype came up a few times. The V call is TRBV5-1, the J call TRBJ2-1; a possible D gene is TRBD2 (6 bases). This CDR3 is built from 14 residues. The V and J ends lost 4 bases and 3 bases respectively, with 11 bases between them. Germline-derived CDR1 and CDR2 are SGHRS and YFSETQ. The CDR3 region is CASSPGESYNEQFF. The CDR3 bases are TGCGCCAGCAGCCCGGGAGAAAGCTACAATGAGCAGTTCTTC.

This clonotype was recorded a few times. This chain links TRBV5-1 with TRBJ2-5; D unclear. CDR1 SGHRS and CDR2 YFSETQ come from the germline V gene. The CDR3 sequence is 13 residues long. Trimming took off 3 bases at V and 3 bases at J, with 9 bases between the two ends. CDR3 bases: TGCGCCAGCAGCTCGCCCTCCGAAGAGACCCAGTACTTC. Translating it yields CASSSPSEETQYF.

The CDR3 loop reads CSAREESYEQYF. CDR3 DNA: TGCAGTGCTAGAGAAGAGTCGTACGAGCAGTACTTC. The V gene is TRBV20-1, the J gene TRBJ2-1; D ambiguous. The J call is uncertain, as TRBJ2-7 better fits the DNA end. CDR1 is DFQATT and CDR2 is SNEGSKA in the germline V gene (reference sequence). This CDR3 region has 12 residues.

The J gene is TRBJ1-1, the V gene TRBV4-3, with unresolved D. The CDR3 is made up of 14 amino acids. Germline V gives CDR1 LGHNA, CDR2 YSLEER. Trimming shortened V by 0 bases and J by 4 bases, and 9 bases separated the two germline ends. The CDR3 DNA is TGCGCCAGCAGCCAAGATGGTATCATCACTGAAGCTTTCTTT. It codes for CASSQDGIITEAFF.

This chain joins TRBV9 and TRBJ1-4; tentative D call: TRBD1 (5 bases). In germline, CDR1 is SGDLS, CDR2 YYNGEE. The CDR3 is made up of 13 amino acids. Trimming shortened V by 0 bases and J by 7 bases, and 7 bases separated the two germline ends. The CDR3 loop is CASSVGQSEKLFF. The CDR3 DNA sequence: TGTGCCAGCAGCGTAGGACAGTCTGAAAAACTGTTTTTT.

Here the CDR3 reads CASSQDHLAGGRYYNEQFF. As DNA, the CDR3 is TGTGCCAGCAGCCAAGATCATCTAGCGGGGGGTCGGTACTACAATGAGCAGTTCTTC. The chain uses TRBV3-1 and TRBJ2-1; TRBD2 aligns across 11 bases. Germline CDR1 reads LGHDT; CDR2 reads YNNKEL (reference sequence). The CDR3 has 19 amino acids. The ends lost 0 bases at V and 3 bases at J; junction bases unmatched: 10.

A word on this clonotype: A much larger clone differs from this one at a single base, so this may be a read error. The chain joins TRBV20-1 to TRBJ2-3; D might be TRBD1 (5 bases). CDR1 and CDR2 from the germline V gene are DFQATT and SNEGSKA (reference sequence). The CDR3 length is 14 residues. CDR3 loop: CSAQGAGYTATQYF. The CDR3 nucleotides read TGCAGTGCCCAAGGGGCAGGGTACACAGCTACGCAGTATTTT.

As concerns this clonotype: With a much larger clone just one base away, this may be a read error. The chain joins TRBV14 to TRBJ1-2; 9 bases align to TRBD1. CDR1 and CDR2 from the germline V gene are SGHDN and FVKESK. The CDR3 consists of 14 residues. The CDR3 sequence: CASSQGQGDYGCTF. The CDR3 nucleotides read TGTGCCAGCAGCCAAGGACAGGGGGACTATGGCTGCACCTTC.

This clonotype has more than one count but fewer than ten. The chain is built from TRBV5-1 and TRBJ1-1; D may be TRBD1 (5 bases). Trimming took 7 bases from V and 1 from J, leaving 11 bases between them. CDR3 length: 13 amino acids. The germline V gene encodes CDR1 SGHRS and CDR2 YFSETQ. The CDR3 DNA reads as TGCGCCAGCGGCTCCCAGGGGAACACTGAAGCTTTCTTT. It translates to CASGSQGNTEAFF.

This clonotype was counted a few times. CDR3 nucleotides: TGTGCCAGCAGTTTTGGGGCCAGCAGAGGCTACACCTTC. Its protein is CASSFGASRGYTF. This chain uses TRBV12-3 or TRBV12-4 with TRBJ1-2; D perhaps matches TRBD1 (5 bases). The CDR3 extends over 13 amino acids. The V and J ends lost 3 bases and 8 bases respectively, with 13 bases between them.

The rearrangement links TRBV12-3 or TRBV12-4 to TRBJ2-7; 11 bases are shared with TRBD1. The end of the DNA is better explained by TRBJ2-5, so the J call may be wrong. CDR3 size: 12 residues. In DNA, the CDR3 is TGTGCCAGCAGGGGGACAGGGGGGACCCAGTACTTC. Protein sequence: CASRGTGGTQYF.